This T cell receptor (beta chain) was identified during a study of blood T cell repertoires in COVID-19. Background on the study: T cells, B-cell-depleted T cells, or PBMCs provided the cDNA or gDNA that served as material.

Germline assignment: CDR1 LNHDA and CDR2 SQIVND (reference sequence). The CDR3 totals 14 residues. The V segment lost 5 bases and the J segment 3 bases; nucleotides outside the gene matches: 4. Here immunoSEQ multiplex PCR was the method, and the copy in TCRdb shows in-frame clones only, minus some. The sample yields tens of thousands of clones, 60% to 80% seen once. The V call is TRBV19, the J call TRBJ2-7; TRBD2 aligns across 10 bases. The clonotype originates from a man aged 65 to 79 with COVID-19, enrolled during active disease. The source material was peripheral blood. The CDR3 coding sequence is TGTGCCAGTAGTGGGGGACTAGCGAGCTACGAGCAGTACTTC. Translation: CASSGGLASYEQYF.